Below, 7 T cell receptor beta chains from the same sample are listed, as sequenced in a study of response to subunit inactivated influenza vaccine. TCRdb processed the RT-PCR reads anew with MiXCR; each CDR3 protein has one entry. Of about 240,000 distinct CDR3 sequences in the sample, 12% were seen once. Sample: non-naive T cells sorted from PBMCs, taken roughly 2 weeks before vaccination. The receptors were sampled from a middle-aged man who received an inactivated influenza vaccine.

The rearrangement joins TRBV5-1 to TRBJ2-1; 7 nucleotides align to TRBD1. This CDR3 is built from 17 residues. Germline loops: CDR1 SGHRS, CDR2 YFSETQ. The ends lost 0 bases at V and 0 bases at J; junction bases unmatched: 6. The CDR3 loop reads CASSLGQGKSSYNEQFF. CDR3 nucleotide sequence: TGCGCCAGCAGCTTGGGACAGGGCAAAAGCTCCTACAATGAGCAGTTCTTC.

This clonotype was counted a few times. The chain carries TRBV20-1 and TRBJ1-5; no definite D call. V was clipped by 3 bases and J by 0 bases, with 9 bases between them. The CDR3 is 14 residues long. CDR1 is DFQATT, CDR2 SNEGSKA, per germline (reference sequence). CDR3: CSARFRGSNQPQHF. CDR3 nucleotides: TGCAGTGCTAGGTTCCGGGGTAGCAATCAGCCCCAGCATTTT.

This chain joins TRBV7-9 and TRBJ2-7; D is perhaps TRBD1 (5 bases). This CDR3 contains 12 residues. Germline assignment: CDR1 SEHNR and CDR2 FQNEAQ (reference sequence). Between the trimmed V and J ends, which lost 3 bases and 6 bases, there was a span of 9 bases. The CDR3 sequence is CASSFPRAEQYF. The CDR3 bases are TGTGCCAGCAGCTTCCCCAGGGCCGAGCAGTACTTC.

This clonotype was counted only a few times. V is TRBV6-1 and J is TRBJ2-3, with D possibly TRBD2 on 7 matching bases. V was trimmed by 7 bases and J by 2 bases, leaving 13 bases between them. Per the germline V gene, CDR1 is MNHNS and CDR2 is SASEGT. The CDR3 runs 14 residues. The CDR3 sequence: CASTGGASTDTQYF. CDR3 sequence (DNA): TGTGCCAGCACTGGGGGGGCCTCCACAGATACGCAGTATTTT.

Worth noting for this clonotype: The junction differs from germline at one of its ends, possibly a read error. V is TRBV11-3 and J is TRBJ2-1; D is uncertain. The germline CDR1 and CDR2 sequences are SGHNT and YENEEA. The CDR3 length is 13 residues. The CDR3 is CASSLGAYNEEFF. The CDR3, as DNA: TGTGCCAGCAGCTTAGGGGCATACAATGAGGAGTTCTTC. The entire variable domain, with the rest obtained from reference TRBV11-3 and TRBJ2-1, is as follows: EAGVVQSPRYKIIEKKQPVAFWCNPISGHNTLYWYLQNLGQGPELLIRYENEEAVDDSQLPKDRFSAERLKGVDSTLKIQPAELGDSAVYLCASSLGAYNEEFFGPGTRLTVL.

The gene calls are TRBV27 and TRBJ2-1, with a tentative D call TRBD2 (5 bases). CDR3 size: 13 residues. The germline V gene has CDR1 MNHEY and CDR2 SMNVEV (reference sequence). V lost 4 bases, J lost 2 bases, and 6 bases lay in between. This CDR3 reads CASSWGAYNEQFF. CDR3 nucleotides: TGTGCCAGCAGTTGGGGAGCCTACAATGAGCAGTTCTTC.

This clonotype was detected only a few times. J is TRBJ2-3 and V is TRBV9; no firm D call. The V and J ends lost 7 bases and 3 bases respectively, with 12 bases between them. The CDR3 sequence is 13 residues long. From germline, CDR1 is SGDLS and CDR2 YYNGEE. CDR3 nucleotide sequence: TGTGCCAGCGGCCGTGCCGTTACAGATACGCAGTATTTT. Translating it yields CASGRAVTDTQYF.